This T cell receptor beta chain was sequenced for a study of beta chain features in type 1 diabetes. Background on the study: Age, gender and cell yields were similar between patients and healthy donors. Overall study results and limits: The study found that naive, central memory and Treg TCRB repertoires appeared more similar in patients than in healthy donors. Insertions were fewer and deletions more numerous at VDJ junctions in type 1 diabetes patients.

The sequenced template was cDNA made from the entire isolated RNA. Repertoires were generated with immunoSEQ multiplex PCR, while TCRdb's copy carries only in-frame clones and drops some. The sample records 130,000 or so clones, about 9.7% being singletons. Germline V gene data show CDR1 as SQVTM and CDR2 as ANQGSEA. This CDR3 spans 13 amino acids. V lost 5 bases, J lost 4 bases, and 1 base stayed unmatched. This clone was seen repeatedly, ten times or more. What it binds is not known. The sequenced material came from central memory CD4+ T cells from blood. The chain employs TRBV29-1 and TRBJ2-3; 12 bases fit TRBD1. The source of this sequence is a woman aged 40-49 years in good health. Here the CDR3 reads CSVRDRGPDTQYF. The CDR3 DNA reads TGCAGCGTTCGGGACAGGGGGCCAGATACGCAGTATTTT.